The clone carrying this T cell receptor (beta chain) was recorded only once. Its antigen is undetermined. In germline, CDR1 is GTSNPN, CDR2 SVGIG (reference sequence). This CDR3 is built from 13 residues. V lost 3 bases and J 3 bases, leaving 9 bases between the germline ends. This entry comes from a study of persistence of HIV-infected CD4 T cells. The libraries were made with immunoSEQ version 4 in survey mode. Genomic DNA was diluted to 7.5 to 10 ng/uL, up to about 1 ug per sample. Assay used: immunoSEQ multiplex PCR; TCRdb lists only in-frame clones, some missing. This table has some 21,000 clones, approximately 80% appearing once. Lysates of CMV-infected fibroblasts at 9 to 10 ug/mL stimulated these cells. CD4+ T cells upregulating both CD40 ligand and CD69 were sorted as responding cells. Suppressive ART was started during chronic HIV-1 infection in these adults. CD8+ T cells were removed from PBMCs prior to stimulation.

The sequence was collected from an adult man with HIV who was CMV-seropositive. The chain couples TRBV30 to TRBJ1-3, with D perhaps matching TRBD1 (5 bases). Sequencing was performed on CD4+ T cells sorted from PBMCs after approximately 19-hour stimulation, taken from a patient who received antiretroviral therapy. The CDR3 coding sequence is TGTGCCTGGAGGGGGGACCTTGGAAACACCATATATTTT. Translated, it gives CAWRGDLGNTIYF. The whole variable domain, remainder taken from reference TRBV30 and TRBJ1-3, is SQTIHQWPATLVQPVGSPLSLECTVEGTSNPNLYWYRQAAGRGLQLLFYSVGIGQISSEVPQNLSASRPQDRQFILSSKKLLLSDSGFYLCAWRGDLGNTIYFGEGSWLTVV.